One and the same sample provided the 12 T cell receptor beta chains below, sequenced in a study of T-cell memory formation after mild COVID-19. TCRdb re-derived calls from the 5' RACE reads in MiXCR, one entry per CDR3 protein. In the table there are 400,000 to 500,000 distinct CDR3 sequences, 24% of which are singletons. The source material was PBMCs or a T cell subset sorted from them (not recorded which). The receptor source for this set is an adult woman who had mild COVID-19 (a few samples of this study predate the infection). Cell type and time point are not known.

The V gene is TRBV4-1, the J gene TRBJ1-6, with 7 bases aligning to TRBD1. J gave up 5 bases and V 1 base, and 5 bases lay outside the gene matches. CDR1 and CDR2 from the germline V gene are MGHRA and YSYEKL. The CDR3 loop spans 16 amino acids. CDR3 in DNA: TGCGCCAGCAGCCAAGCAGGACAGGTAGATAATTCACCCCTCCACTTT. Translated: CASSQAGQVDNSPLHF.

This clonotype was detected only a few times. The V and J genes are TRBV6-2 or TRBV6-3 and TRBJ2-7; weak D call: TRBD1 (5 bases). Germline values: CDR1 MNHEY, CDR2 SVGEGT. The germline V and J ends were trimmed by 6 bases and 6 bases, with 12 bases remaining between them. The CDR3 consists of 12 residues. CDR3 DNA sequence: TGTGCCAGCAGCTCGACAGTTTCCGAGCAGTACTTC. It codes for CASSSTVSEQYF.

This clonotype was observed a handful of times. This rearrangement joins TRBV12-3 or TRBV12-4 to TRBJ2-3, with TRBD2 matching over 11 bases. With V trimmed by 6 bases and J by 5 bases, 4 bases remained unmatched. The CDR3 loop spans 14 amino acids. The CDR3 region has the DNA TGTGCCAGCAGACCGGGACTAGCGGAAGATACGCAGTATTTT. Translation gives CASRPGLAEDTQYF.

This clonotype was counted once. The gene calls are TRBV27 and TRBJ1-2, with D possibly TRBD1 on 6 matching bases. Trimming pared 6 bases from V and 5 bases from J, leaving 13 bases between. The V gene's germline CDR1 is MNHEY and CDR2 SMNVEV (reference sequence). The CDR3 has 13 residues. The CDR3 sequence is CASRVRGGYGYTF. DNA for the CDR3: TGTGCCAGCAGGGTCAGGGGAGGGTATGGCTACACCTTC.

This clonotype turned up a few times. This chain links TRBV7-6 with TRBJ2-7, with TRBD2 matching 11 bases. J was trimmed by 5 bases and V by 0 bases; bases with no gene match: 0. Germline V lookup: CDR1 SGHVS, CDR2 FNYEAQ. This CDR3 comprises 14 residues. The CDR3 loop reads CASSLALAGDEQYF. The CDR3 region has the DNA TGTGCCAGCAGCTTAGCACTAGCGGGAGACGAGCAGTACTTC.

In this sample, this clonotype turned up a few times. The V gene is TRBV20-1, the J gene TRBJ2-5; D uncertain. This CDR3 is built from 13 residues. Per the germline V gene, CDR1 is DFQATT and CDR2 is SNEGSKA (reference sequence). Between the trimmed V and J ends, which lost 1 base and 3 bases, there was a span of 9 bases. In DNA, the CDR3 is TGCAGTGCTAGAGGATGGGTAGAAGAGACCCAGTACTTC. Protein sequence: CSARGWVEETQYF.

This clonotype has just one count. The chain has TRBV6-2 or TRBV6-3 and TRBJ1-1; tentative D call: TRBD1 (5 bases). CDR1 and CDR2 from the germline V gene are MNHEY and SVGEGT. The CDR3 sequence is 16 residues long. V lost 2 bases, J lost 0 bases, and 13 bases lay in between. In nucleotides, the CDR3 is TGTGCCAGCAGTTACGTCTGGGGACGGCTGAACACTGAAGCTTTCTTT. It encodes CASSYVWGRLNTEAFF.

CDR3 DNA: TGTGCCAGCAGTTTATATGCAGGGGGGTCCTACGAGCAGTACTTC. Protein: CASSLYAGGSYEQYF. J is TRBJ2-7 and V is TRBV12-3 or TRBV12-4; TRBD1 is a possible D gene (7 bases). V was cut by 2 bases and J by 1 base, with 12 bases left in between. The CDR3 spans 15 residues.

This clonotype was seen only a few times. This rearrangement joins TRBV12-3 or TRBV12-4 to TRBJ2-3, with a weak D call TRBD2 (5 bases). V gave up 3 bases and J gave up 4 bases, with 8 bases separating them. The CDR3 is made up of 13 amino acids. As DNA, the CDR3 is TGTGCCAGCAGTTTCGGGGATCCAGATACGCAGTATTTT. Encoded protein: CASSFGDPDTQYF.

The rearrangement uses TRBV12-3 or TRBV12-4 and TRBJ2-3, with D maybe TRBD2 (5 bases). With 2 bases removed from V and 5 bases from J, the gap between germline ends came to 8 bases. This CDR3 has 13 residues. CDR3 bases: TGTGCCAGCAGTTTAAGGGAGAGAGATACGCAGTATTTT. This gives the protein CASSLRERDTQYF.

This clonotype was seen only a few times. The V gene is TRBV27, the J gene TRBJ2-3; D not certain. The CDR3 consists of 13 residues. Per the germline V gene, CDR1 is MNHEY and CDR2 is SMNVEV (reference sequence). V was trimmed by 0 bases and J by 5 bases, leaving 6 bases between them. The CDR3 DNA reads as TGTGCCAGCAGTTTATCTTGGGGAGATACGCAGTATTTT. It is translated as CASSLSWGDTQYF.

This clonotype was recorded a few times. The chain employs TRBV16 and TRBJ1-2, with D hard to call. The V gene's germline CDR1 is KGHSY and CDR2 FQNENV. The CDR3 is 12 residues long. V was shortened by 0 bases and J by 6 bases, with 5 bases between the two germline ends. Here the CDR3 reads CASSQSGNGYTF. The CDR3, as DNA: TGTGCCAGCAGCCAATCCGGGAATGGCTACACCTTC.